These 21 T cell receptor beta chains were sequenced from one sample in a study of beta chain features in type 1 diabetes. As every portion of the isolated RNA was reverse transcribed, the sequencing read expressed TCRB transcripts. Clones were read by immunoSEQ multiplex PCR, and TCRdb kept only the in-frame ones, dropping some. Among hundreds of thousands of clones listed, about 16% were seen once. Sequenced material: naive CD4+ T cells from blood. The receptors here all came from a man aged 18 to 30 in good health.

The J gene is TRBJ1-2, the V gene TRBV9; maybe TRBD1 (6 bases). The CDR3 runs 14 residues. Deletions cut 0 bases from V and 9 bases from J, with 15 bases between. CDR1 is SGDLS, CDR2 YYNGEE, per germline. The CDR3 nucleotides are TGTGCCAGCAGCGTAGTGACGGCAGGGGCTCGCTACACCTTC. Translation gives CASSVVTAGARYTF.

The CDR3 DNA sequence: TGTGCCAGCAGCTTGGTCGGGGGTAAAGGTTCACCCCTCCACTTT. Translating gives CASSLVGGKGSPLHF. This sequence joins TRBV5-6 and TRBJ1-6, with a weak D call TRBD1 (5 bases). Trimming shortened V by 0 bases and J by 9 bases, and 13 bases separated the two germline ends. Germline V gene data show CDR1 as SGHDT and CDR2 as YYEEEE. The CDR3 spans 15 residues.

The sample holds a few counts of this clone. The chain uses TRBV4-3 and TRBJ1-2, with D possibly being TRBD1 (6 bases). V lost 1 base, J lost 0 bases, and 12 bases lay in between. Germline loops: CDR1 LGHNA, CDR2 YSLEER. CDR3 length equals 16 residues. CDR3 nucleotide sequence: TGCGCCAGCAGCCAAGTTGGGACAAGTGCTAACTATGGCTACACCTTC. As protein: CASSQVGTSANYGYTF.

CDR3 protein: CASTAPAGETQYF. CDR3 sequence (DNA): TGTGCCAGCACCGCCCCCGCGGGAGAGACCCAGTACTTC. The J gene is TRBJ2-5, the V gene TRBV7-2; D might be TRBD2 (5 bases). The CDR3 has 13 residues. The V gene lost 7 bases and the J gene lost 4 bases, with 13 bases spanning the gap. Per the germline V gene, CDR1 is SGHTA and CDR2 is FQGNSA.

This clone was counted only a few times. V is TRBV6-1 and J is TRBJ2-4, with D hard to call. This CDR3 contains 14 residues. Germline V CDR1 and CDR2: MNHNS, SASEGT. V lost 4 bases and J lost 8, with 15 bases in between. As DNA, the CDR3 is TGTGCCAGCAGTGGAGGCCAGCGTTTTTACATTCAGTACTTC. Translating gives CASSGGQRFYIQYF.

This clone came up a few times. V gene TRBV5-1 combines with J gene TRBJ2-7, with 7 bases identical to TRBD1. Germline V gene sequence: CDR1 SGHRS, CDR2 YFSETQ. The CDR3 consists of 13 residues. Unmatched junction bases numbered 6, after V lost 4 bases and J lost 5 bases. The CDR3 loop is CASSDQQGNEQYF. The CDR3 DNA is TGCGCCAGCAGCGACCAACAGGGGAACGAGCAGTACTTC.

This clone was seen a few times. V is TRBV4-3 and J is TRBJ2-1; D ambiguous. The germline gives CDR1 LGHNA, CDR2 YSLEER. V was trimmed by 4 bases and J by 7 bases, leaving 23 bases between them. The CDR3 extends over 17 amino acids. Here the CDR3 DNA reads TGCGCCAGCAGCCGCACCCCAGTCCCTTCCATTGGGAATGAGCAGTTCTTC. Amino acid sequence: CASSRTPVPSIGNEQFF.

This clone was picked up a small number of times. The rearrangement joins TRBV7-2 to TRBJ2-5; 9 bases are shared with TRBD2. With V trimmed by 0 bases and J by 1 base, 12 bases remained unmatched. Germline V lookup: CDR1 SGHTA, CDR2 FQGNSA. CDR3 length: 19 residues. The CDR3 region is CASSLAWAGTSHPQETQYF. CDR3 sequence (DNA): TGTGCCAGCAGCTTAGCATGGGCCGGGACTAGCCATCCCCAAGAGACCCAGTACTTC.

In this sample, this clone turned up a few times. V gene TRBV9 combines with J gene TRBJ2-2, with TRBD1 identical over 8 bases. Germline values: CDR1 SGDLS, CDR2 YYNGEE. The junction had 12 bases not matched to a gene; V was cut back by 1 base and J by 7 bases. This CDR3 has 17 amino acids. CDR3 coding DNA: TGTGCCAGCAGCGTAAATTCCCGGCCAGGGGGCGGCGGGGAGCTGTTTTTT. It specifies CASSVNSRPGGGGELFF.

This clone was seen more than once but under ten times. J is TRBJ1-5 and V is TRBV5-1, with TRBD1 as a possible D gene (6 bases). This CDR3 is 14 amino acids long. Germline V gene sequence: CDR1 SGHRS, CDR2 YFSETQ. Trimming stripped 3 bases from V and 3 bases from J, with 10 bases between. The CDR3, as DNA: TGCGCCAGCAGCTCCGGACAGTTCAATCAGCCCCAGCATTTT. As protein: CASSSGQFNQPQHF.

A few counts support this clone. The chain joins TRBV28 to TRBJ1-6, with 9 nucleotides matching TRBD1. The germline gives CDR1 MDHEN, CDR2 SYDVKM. This CDR3 has 15 amino acids. Trimming at V came to 3 bases and at J to 9 bases, leaving 6 bases not matched to a gene. Here the CDR3 reads CASSFGTGGASPLHF. In DNA form, the CDR3 reads TGTGCCAGCAGTTTCGGAACAGGGGGCGCTTCACCCCTCCACTTT.

This clone was seen a few times. The rearrangement joins TRBV7-2 to TRBJ2-7, with 7 bases identical to TRBD2. Germline V gene data show CDR1 as SGHTA and CDR2 as FQGNSA. With 4 bases clipped from V and 2 bases from J, the junction kept 5 bases outside the gene matches. The length of the CDR3 is 14 residues. DNA of the CDR3: TGTGCCAGCAGCTCCTCAGCGGGGACCTACGAGCAGTACTTC. This gives the protein CASSSSAGTYEQYF. The full variable domain, its missing parts supplied by reference TRBV7-2 and TRBJ2-7, is GAGVSQSPSNKVTEKGKDVELRCDPISGHTALYWYRQSLGQGLEFLIYFQGNSAPDKSGLPSDRFSAERTGGSVSTLTIQRTQQEDSAVYLCASSSSAGTYEQYFGPGTRLTVT.

This clone occurred a few times. Here the CDR3 DNA reads TGTGCCAGCAGCCTGCAAGGGACGGCAAATGGGGATACGCAGTATTTT. It is translated as CASSLQGTANGDTQYF. This sequence joins TRBV11-3 and TRBJ2-3, with D perhaps being TRBD1 or TRBD2 (5 bases each). Per germline, CDR1 SGHNT and CDR2 YENEEA. The CDR3 has 16 amino acids. Trimming took off 5 bases at V and 6 bases at J, with 21 bases between the two ends.

The chain combines TRBV6-5 with TRBJ1-2; D gene uncertain. From germline, CDR1 is MNHEY and CDR2 SVGAGI. This CDR3 region has 15 residues. Deletions cut 2 bases from V and 6 bases from J, with 16 bases between. The CDR3 region is CASSYTNMEGNGYTF. The CDR3 coding sequence is TGTGCCAGCAGTTACACGAATATGGAAGGAAATGGCTACACCTTC.

This clone has just a few counts. The gene calls are TRBV28 and TRBJ1-2; D ambiguous. The CDR3 has 12 residues. Trimming stripped 5 bases from V and 4 bases from J, with 8 bases between. From germline, CDR1 is MDHEN and CDR2 SYDVKM. The CDR3 loop reads CASSRVSYGYTF. The CDR3 DNA is TGTGCCAGCAGTAGGGTTAGCTATGGCTACACCTTC.

This clone was seen a few times. The V gene is TRBV10-2, the J gene TRBJ1-1; the D is unclear. The CDR3 consists of 12 residues. Trimming took 7 bases from V and 1 from J, leaving 7 bases between them. CDR1 is WSHSY and CDR2 is SAAADI in the germline V gene. CDR3 region: CASTDPNTEAFF. CDR3 coding DNA: TGCGCCAGCACGGACCCGAACACTGAAGCTTTCTTT.

This clone has more than one count but fewer than ten. The V gene is TRBV5-4, the J gene TRBJ2-7, with TRBD2 matching over 13 bases. This CDR3 region has 15 residues. V dropped 4 bases and J dropped 5; count of bases not matched to a gene: 6. Germline CDR1 reads SGHNT; CDR2 reads YYREEE (reference sequence). DNA of the CDR3: TGTGCCAGCAGCGCAGGACTAGCGGGGGCTCACGAGCAGTACTTC. It specifies CASSAGLAGAHEQYF. Full variable domain (missing parts from reference TRBV5-4 and TRBJ2-7): ETGVTQSPTHLIKTRGQQVTLRCSSQSGHNTVSWYQQALGQGPQFIFQYYREEENGRGNFPPRFSGLQFPNYSSELNVNALELDDSALYLCASSAGLAGAHEQYFGPGTRLTVT.

This clone came up a few times. Here the CDR3 reads CASSLFQWYQETQYF. Here the CDR3 DNA reads TGTGCCAGCAGCTTGTTCCAATGGTACCAAGAGACCCAGTACTTC. The chain carries TRBV5-4 and TRBJ2-5; D unresolved. Trimming pared 1 base from V and 0 bases from J, leaving 10 bases between. This CDR3 region has 15 residues. Germline lookup yields CDR1 SGHNT and CDR2 YYREEE (reference sequence).

The J gene is TRBJ2-1, the V gene TRBV18, with D perhaps TRBD1 (6 bases). Germline V gives CDR1 KGHSH, CDR2 LQKENI. Trimming took off 5 bases at V and 3 bases at J, with 17 bases between the two ends. The CDR3 has 16 residues. As DNA, the CDR3 is TGTGCCAGCTCAACACAGGGAGCAGCGGTCTACAATGAGCAGTTCTTC. Translating it yields CASSTQGAAVYNEQFF.

The chain is built from TRBV11-3 and TRBJ2-3; D perhaps matches TRBD2 (6 bases). The CDR3 totals 15 residues. V shed 3 bases and J shed 2 bases, with 12 bases lying between them. The germline gives CDR1 SGHNT, CDR2 YENEEA. The CDR3 reads CASSFSGLHTDTQYF. In DNA form, the CDR3 reads TGTGCCAGCAGCTTCTCGGGACTCCACACAGATACGCAGTATTTT.

V and J are TRBV9 and TRBJ2-2, with TRBD2 matching 10 bases. The germline V gene encodes CDR1 SGDLS and CDR2 YYNGEE. The CDR3 is 17 residues long. The V gene end was trimmed by 0 bases and the J gene end by 3 bases; junction bases not matched to a gene: 5. As DNA, the CDR3 is TGTGCCAGCAGCGTAGGGATCAGCGGGAGGGACACCGGGGAGCTGTTTTTT. It codes for CASSVGISGRDTGELFF.